The 17 T cell receptor beta chains below all came from one sample that was sequenced in a study of CD8 T cells in Susac syndrome. RNA was extracted with the RNeasy kit, and a quantity of about 0.45 to 1 ug was reverse transcribed using random hexamers. Each CDR3 protein is one row after TCRdb ran MiXCR on the immunoSEQ multiplex PCR reads. The sample lists some 95,000 distinct CDR3 sequences, about 93% occurring once. The specimen sequenced was CD8+ T cells from PBMCs. Receptors originate from a human donor in good health.

CDR3 bases: TGCGCCAGCAGCTTGGTAGAGGGGGCGCCTGGCTACACCTTC. Its protein is CASSLVEGAPGYTF. The gene calls are TRBV5-1 and TRBJ1-2, with 7 bases matching TRBD1. This CDR3 has 14 amino acids. The J segment lost 7 bases and the V segment lost 0 bases, leaving 6 bases of the junction unmatched. CDR1 is SGHRS and CDR2 is YFSETQ in the germline V gene.

The V call is TRBV7-9, the J call TRBJ2-1; TRBD1 matches at 8 bases. Germline V CDR1 and CDR2: SEHNR, FQNEAQ (reference sequence). The CDR3 is 12 residues long. V trimming: 5 bases; J trimming: 10 bases; junction bases outside the gene matches: 4. Written as DNA, the CDR3 is TGTGCCAGCAGCGGACAGGGCAGCGAGCAGTTCTTC. Its protein is CASSGQGSEQFF.

This chain links TRBV12-3 or TRBV12-4 with TRBJ2-3; D gene uncertain. The ends were cut back, 3 bases at V and 4 bases at J, with 2 bases in the middle. The CDR3 loop spans 11 amino acids. The CDR3 reads CASSFPDTQYF. The CDR3 coding sequence is TGTGCCAGCAGTTTCCCAGATACGCAGTATTTT.

The chain joins TRBV5-1 to TRBJ2-7; D may be TRBD1 (6 bases). The CDR3 has 14 residues. Germline CDR1 reads SGHRS; CDR2 reads YFSETQ. V shed 1 base and J shed 3 bases, with 11 bases lying between them. The CDR3 region is CASSLTGKSYEQYF. The CDR3 coding sequence is TGCGCCAGCAGCTTGACAGGGAAGAGCTACGAGCAGTACTTC.

This clonotype was seen once. The chain employs TRBV11-2 and TRBJ2-5; 9 bases are shared with TRBD1. There are 15 residues in the CDR3. V trimming: 3 bases; J trimming: 2 bases; junction bases outside the gene matches: 4. The germline V gene encodes CDR1 SGHAT and CDR2 FQNNGV. The CDR3 sequence: CASSLGQGGQETQYF. The CDR3 coding sequence is TGTGCCAGCAGCTTGGGACAGGGTGGACAAGAGACCCAGTACTTC.

J is TRBJ2-5 and V is TRBV12-3 or TRBV12-4; weak D call: TRBD2 (5 bases). The CDR3 consists of 14 residues. Trimming removed 7 bases from V and 2 bases from J, with 14 bases in between. The CDR3 region is CASTRGWTQETQYF. The CDR3 bases are TGTGCCAGCACCCGAGGGTGGACTCAAGAGACCCAGTACTTC.

This chain joins TRBV12-3 or TRBV12-4 and TRBJ1-5; tentatively, D is TRBD1 (6 bases). This CDR3 is built from 16 residues. V was shortened by 5 bases and J by 6 bases, with 20 bases between the two germline ends. The CDR3 sequence: CASSGPTGARGQPQHF. CDR3 DNA: TGTGCCAGCAGTGGCCCGACAGGAGCAAGAGGTCAGCCCCAGCATTTT.

This clonotype is a singleton in its sample. The genes are TRBV14 and TRBJ2-5; D is unclear. Trimming took off 3 bases at V and 2 bases at J, with 16 bases between the two ends. From germline, CDR1 is SGHDN and CDR2 FVKESK. The CDR3 loop spans 16 amino acids. The CDR3 coding sequence is TGTGCCAGCAGCCATCGTTTAGACGGTTATCAAGAGACCCAGTACTTC. Translating gives CASSHRLDGYQETQYF. Filled out from reference TRBV14 and TRBJ2-5, the complete variable domain reads EAGVTQFPSHSVIEKGQTVTLRCDPISGHDNLYWYRRVMGKEIKFLLHFVKESKQDESGMPNNRFLAERTGGTYSTLKVQPAELEDSGVYFCASSHRLDGYQETQYFGPGTRLLVL.

The chain recombines TRBV20-1 with TRBJ1-2; 7 bases match TRBD1. CDR3 length: 12 amino acids. The germline CDR1 and CDR2 sequences are DFQATT and SNEGSKA (reference sequence). The V gene end was trimmed by 6 bases and the J gene end by 7 bases; junction bases not matched to a gene: 8. CDR3 in DNA: TGCAGTGCGGGGGACAGTTTCGGTGGCTACACCTTC. It yields the protein CSAGDSFGGYTF.

This chain connects TRBV4-1 to TRBJ1-5; TRBD1 is a possible D gene (5 bases). The CDR3 covers 16 residues. The germline V and J ends were trimmed by 4 bases and 7 bases, with 20 bases remaining between them. Germline V gives CDR1 MGHRA, CDR2 YSYEKL. CDR3 region: CASSPRGQGVEQPQHF. The CDR3 DNA is TGCGCCAGCAGCCCAAGAGGGCAGGGTGTGGAACAGCCCCAGCATTTT.

The V gene is TRBV20-1, the J gene TRBJ1-2; D not resolved. The CDR3 consists of 11 residues. The ends were cut back, 2 bases at V and 8 bases at J, with 9 bases in the middle. Per germline, CDR1 DFQATT and CDR2 SNEGSKA (reference sequence). CDR3 sequence reads: CSARTGPGYTF. CDR3 coding DNA: TGCAGTGCTAGAACCGGGCCCGGCTACACCTTC.

V usage is TRBV13 and J usage is TRBJ2-1; 9 bases fit TRBD2. The germline gives CDR1 PRHDT, CDR2 FYEKMQ (reference sequence). This CDR3 is built from 15 residues. Trimming at V came to 2 bases and at J to 7 bases, leaving 6 bases not matched to a gene. CDR3 amino acids: CASSLWASGVNEQFF. The CDR3 DNA follows: TGTGCCAGCAGCTTATGGGCTAGCGGGGTTAATGAGCAGTTCTTC. Drawing the rest from reference TRBV13 and TRBJ2-1, the complete variable domain is AAGVIQSPRHLIKEKRETATLKCYPIPRHDTVYWYQQGPGQDPQFLISFYEKMQSDKGSIPDRFSAQQFSDYHSELNMSSLELGDSALYFCASSLWASGVNEQFFGPGTRLTVL.

This clonotype was counted only a few times. J is TRBJ2-7 and V is TRBV27, with D uncertain. Germline V gene data show CDR1 as MNHEY and CDR2 as SMNVEV (reference sequence). Trimming shortened V by 6 bases and J by 6 bases, and 12 bases separated the two germline ends. The CDR3 has 12 residues. In nucleotides, the CDR3 is TGTGCCAGCAGCCCGACTGGAGCCGAGCAGTACTTC. Protein product: CASSPTGAEQYF.

The chain carries TRBV19 and TRBJ1-1, with 9 bases matching TRBD1. The V gene's germline CDR1 is LNHDA and CDR2 SQIVND (reference sequence). V lost 5 bases and J lost 4; bases outside the gene matches: 2. CDR3 length equals 13 residues. This CDR3 is CASSGTGSTEAFF. The DNA of the CDR3 is TGTGCCAGTAGTGGGACAGGGTCCACTGAAGCTTTCTTT.

The J gene is TRBJ2-1, the V gene TRBV13; 12 bases map to TRBD2. The CDR3 runs 15 residues. CDR1 and CDR2 from the germline V gene are PRHDT and FYEKMQ (reference sequence). V lost 6 bases, J lost 5 bases, and 5 bases stayed unmatched. CDR3 DNA sequence: TGTGCCAGCAGACTACTAGCGGGGGGACACAATGAGCAGTTCTTC. This codes for CASRLLAGGHNEQFF.

The chain recombines TRBV13 with TRBJ1-5; 11 bases map to TRBD1. The CDR3 totals 16 residues. Trimming cost V 5 bases and J 4 bases; bases outside gene matches: 7. The germline gives CDR1 PRHDT, CDR2 FYEKMQ (reference sequence). The CDR3 loop reads CASSRRTGGLNQPQHF. The CDR3 DNA sequence: TGTGCCAGCAGCAGAAGGACAGGGGGCTTGAATCAGCCCCAGCATTTT.

The V call is TRBV27, the J call TRBJ1-1; 8 bases are shared with TRBD1. The CDR3 contains 13 residues. Germline lookup yields CDR1 MNHEY and CDR2 SMNVEV (reference sequence). V was clipped by 8 bases and J by 1 base; unmatched bases: 3. DNA of the CDR3: TGTGCCAGCCACGGGACAGGGAACACTGAAGCTTTCTTT. This encodes CASHGTGNTEAFF.